A selection of T cell receptor beta chains follows, all from one sample in a study of blood T cell repertoires in COVID-19. Clones were read by immunoSEQ multiplex PCR, and TCRdb kept only the in-frame ones, dropping some. The table includes roughly 180,000 clones, about 70% detected once. The sequenced sample consisted of peripheral blood. These receptors were taken from a woman between 50 and 59 years old with active or convalescent COVID-19. The CDR3 runs from the conserved cysteine through the conserved F or W. Each record gives: clone size, D gene, V gene, J gene, CDR3 protein, CDR3 DNA. D genes are given only for firm matches. Size values are once, few and many counts, or a class for expanded clones, and some rows have none.

-	-	TRBV3-1/TRBV3-2	TRBJ1-1	CASGMGANTEAFF	TGTGCCAGCGGAATGGGGGCGAACACTGAAGCTTTCTTT
-	TRBD1	TRBV7-3	TRBJ1-2	CASSLQGGLGYTF	TGTGCCAGCAGCTTGCAAGGGGGCTTAGGCTACACCTTC
many	-	TRBV7-3	TRBJ2-2	CASSLGIWERLFF	TGTGCCAGCAGCCTGGGGATTTGGGAGCGGCTGTTTTTT
-	-	TRBV9	TRBJ2-1	CASSVGLARTFDEQFF	TGTGCCAGCAGCGTAGGGCTAGCGAGGACCTTTGATGAGCAGTTCTTC
-	-	TRBV15	TRBJ2-7	CATSREVFGTYEQYF	TGTGCCACCAGCAGAGAAGTTTTTGGGACTTACGAGCAGTACTTC
-	-	TRBV30	TRBJ1-2	CAWSPGLSGYTF	TGTGCCTGGAGCCCGGGACTAAGTGGCTACACCTTC
-	TRBD1	TRBV6-6	TRBJ2-3	CASSRDRARDTQYF	TGTGCCAGCAGTCGGGACAGGGCTCGGGATACGCAGTATTTT
-	TRBD2	TRBV25-1	TRBJ2-7	CASTPGGSYEQYF	TGTGCCAGCACCCCGGGGGGGAGCTACGAGCAGTACTTC
once	TRBD1	TRBV19	TRBJ1-1	CASSWGRTGRAGNTEAFF	TGTGCCAGTAGTTGGGGTAGGACAGGCCGGGCAGGGAACACTGAAGCTTTCTTT
once	-	TRBV6-2/TRBV6-3	TRBJ1-5	CASSYGQGNQPQHF	TGTGCCAGCAGTTACGGACAAGGGAATCAGCCCCAGCATTTT
-	-	TRBV7-6	TRBJ2-1	CASSLPSLGSYNEQFF	TGTGCCAGCAGCTTACCCTCACTAGGCTCCTACAATGAGCAGTTCTTC
-	TRBD1	TRBV2	TRBJ2-1	CATQGAGSYNEQFF	TGTGCCACCCAGGGGGCGGGATCCTACAATGAGCAGTTCTTC
-	TRBD2	TRBV28	TRBJ2-7	CASSLWPSGDSYEQYF	TGTGCCAGCAGTTTATGGCCCAGCGGGGACTCCTACGAGCAGTACTTC
-	-	TRBV19	TRBJ1-3	CASSIEATAQNTIYF	TGTGCCAGTAGTATAGAGGCGACAGCCCAAAACACCATATATTTT
-	TRBD1	TRBV27	TRBJ1-5	CASSDAGGAFLSNQPQHF	TGTGCCAGCAGCGATGCAGGGGGCGCCTTCCTTAGCAATCAGCCCCAGCATTTT
-	-	TRBV11-2	TRBJ1-2	CASSLEARAYGYTF	TGTGCCAGCAGCTTAGAAGCCAGGGCCTATGGCTACACCTTC
-	-	TRBV12-3/TRBV12-4	TRBJ1-2	CASSFGRVYGYTF	TGTGCCAGCAGTTTCGGTCGAGTCTATGGCTACACCTTC
once	TRBD2	TRBV6-1	TRBJ2-1	CASSEGGTSGRNPYNEQFF	TGTGCCAGCAGTGAGGGGGGGACTAGCGGGAGGAACCCCTACAATGAGCAGTTCTTC
-	TRBD2	TRBV2	TRBJ2-5	CASSGRGSGSSETQYF	TGTGCCAGCAGTGGTCGGGGTAGCGGGAGTTCGGAGACCCAGTACTTC
-	-	TRBV30	TRBJ2-1	CAWSVPWGQGGNEQFF	TGTGCCTGGAGTGTCCCCTGGGGGCAGGGCGGCAATGAGCAGTTCTTC
-	-	TRBV21-1	TRBJ2-7	CASSKGKGRSGEQYF	TGTGCCAGCAGCAAAGGTAAGGGGCGGTCCGGCGAGCAGTACTTC
-	TRBD2	TRBV13	TRBJ2-1	CASSLSRGAYNEQFF	TGTGCCAGCAGCTTATCCCGGGGGGCCTACAATGAGCAGTTCTTC
-	-	TRBV27	TRBJ1-5	CASSLALNSNQPQHF	TGTGCCAGCAGTTTGGCCCTCAATAGCAATCAGCCCCAGCATTTT
-	-	TRBV6-5	TRBJ1-2	CASSPPAGFGYTF	TGTGCCAGCAGTCCCCCGGCAGGGTTTGGCTACACCTTC
once	-	TRBV5-6	TRBJ1-1	CASGRRMFRRTEAFF	TGTGCCAGCGGGAGGCGGATGTTTCGGAGGACTGAAGCTTTCTTT
once	TRBD1	TRBV24-1	TRBJ2-3	CATSDLLSRDRGRRIPDTQYF	TGTGCCACCAGTGATTTGCTCTCCCGGGACAGGGGGCGCCGAATACCAGATACGCAGTATTTT
-	TRBD1	TRBV6-6	TRBJ1-4	CASSWGTGNEKLFF	TGTGCCAGCAGTTGGGGGACAGGGAATGAAAAACTGTTTTTT
-	TRBD1	TRBV6-6	TRBJ1-3	CASSYPGQMTGNTIYF	TGTGCCAGCAGTTATCCGGGACAGATGACTGGAAACACCATATATTTT
once	TRBD2	TRBV5-1	TRBJ2-6	CASSSRTSGGSGANVLTF	TGCGCCAGCAGCAGTAGGACTAGCGGGGGCTCTGGGGCCAACGTCCTGACTTTC
-	-	TRBV5-1	TRBJ2-3	CASSLTTDTQYF	TGCGCCAGCAGCTTGACTACAGATACGCAGTATTTT
-	TRBD2	TRBV18	TRBJ2-3	CASSPPSGGTSTDTQYF	TGTGCCAGCTCACCACCTAGCGGGGGGACTAGCACAGATACGCAGTATTTT
-	TRBD2	TRBV19	TRBJ2-1	CASSTRTSAYNEQFF	TGTGCCAGTAGTACCCGGACTAGCGCGTACAATGAGCAGTTCTTC
-	-	TRBV10-3	TRBJ1-1	CAISEPRRGTEAFF	TGTGCCATCAGTGAGCCCCGCAGGGGCACTGAAGCTTTCTTT
once	-	TRBV3-1/TRBV3-2	TRBJ1-4	CASSQDKGRVGEKLFF	TGTGCCAGCAGCCAAGATAAGGGCAGGGTAGGGGAAAAACTGTTTTTT
-	TRBD2	TRBV15	TRBJ2-1	CATSTRLAGGIGNEQFF	TGTGCCACCAGCACTCGACTAGCGGGAGGGATAGGGAATGAGCAGTTCTTC
-	TRBD1	TRBV18	TRBJ1-4	CASSEDRGNEKLFF	TGTGCCAGCTCAGAGGACAGGGGGAATGAAAAACTGTTTTTT
-	-	TRBV10-2	TRBJ2-7	CASSVAIEQYF	TGCGCCAGCAGTGTGGCCATCGAGCAGTACTTC
few	-	TRBV6-5	TRBJ1-6	CASSSLGENSPLHF	TGTGCCAGCAGTTCCCTAGGGGAAAATTCACCCCTCCACTTT
-	-	TRBV7-2	TRBJ2-1	CASSLPPGHHEQFF	TGTGCCAGCAGCTTACCGCCCGGACACCATGAGCAGTTCTTC
many	-	TRBV7-9	TRBJ2-3	CASTRIGDTQYF	TGTGCCAGCACCAGGATCGGGGATACGCAGTATTTT